Following are 9 T cell receptor beta chains from one sample sequenced in a study of cytomegalovirus exposure and HLA in healthy donors. Measured with immunoSEQ multiplex PCR; TCRdb has only the in-frame clones, and not every one. The sample shows a few hundred thousand clones, around 87% of them seen only once. Sequencing was done on a sample of PBMCs. These receptors were obtained from a woman aged 18-29 years in good health and CMV-seronegative.

This clone has just one count. The V and J genes are TRBV5-4 and TRBJ2-2; 7 bases agree with TRBD2. The CDR3 totals 14 residues. Germline lookup yields CDR1 SGHNT and CDR2 YYREEE (reference sequence). Unmatched junction bases numbered 11, after V lost 7 bases and J lost 8 bases. For the CDR3, the DNA is TGTGCCAGCCACCGGGACTACCCGACGGGGGAGCTGTTTTTT. Translating gives CASHRDYPTGELFF.

The rearrangement uses TRBV7-2 and TRBJ2-7, with TRBD1 identical over 9 bases. The CDR3 extends over 16 amino acids. Trimming removed 0 bases from V and 4 bases from J; junction bases left unmatched: 7. Germline-derived CDR1 and CDR2 are SGHTA and FQGNSA. Here the CDR3 reads CASSLAGTGISYEQYF. CDR3 sequence (DNA): TGTGCCAGCAGCTTAGCCGGGACAGGGATTTCTTACGAGCAGTACTTC.

Written as DNA, the CDR3 is TGTGCCTGCCACGGGGGACTAGCGGGGTACAATGAGCAGTTCTTC. It is translated as CACHGGLAGYNEQFF. The V call is TRBV30, the J call TRBJ2-1, with 13 positions matching TRBD2. Germline V gene data show CDR1 as GTSNPN and CDR2 as SVGIG (reference sequence). The length of the CDR3 is 15 residues. Trimming took 6 bases from V and 4 from J; bases not matched to a gene: 6.

The chain joins TRBV29-1 to TRBJ1-1; TRBD1 is a possible D gene (5 bases). CDR1 and CDR2 from the germline V gene are SQVTM and ANQGSEA. Trimming pared 3 bases from V and 0 bases from J, leaving 17 bases between. The CDR3 has 16 amino acids. DNA of the CDR3: TGCAGCGTTGATCTGTTCGCAGGGCAAATGAACACTGAAGCTTTCTTT. It yields the protein CSVDLFAGQMNTEAFF.

CDR3 sequence: CASSKLAIAYEQYF. The CDR3 nucleotides read TGTGCCAGCAGCAAACTAGCGATAGCCTACGAGCAGTACTTC. The rearrangement uses TRBV7-2 and TRBJ2-7, with 7 bases that match TRBD2. This CDR3 is built from 14 residues. The ends lost 5 bases at V and 2 bases at J; junction bases unmatched: 6. CDR1 and CDR2 from the germline V gene are SGHTA and FQGNSA. Full variable domain (outside the CDR3, taken from reference TRBV7-2 and TRBJ2-7): GAGVSQSPSNKVTEKGKDVELRCDPISGHTALYWYRQSLGQGLEFLIYFQGNSAPDKSGLPSDRFSAERTGGSVSTLTIQRTQQEDSAVYLCASSKLAIAYEQYFGPGTRLTVT.

The chain recombines TRBV28 with TRBJ1-1; D perhaps matches TRBD1 (5 bases). V was pared by 4 bases and J by 3 bases, with 15 bases between. This CDR3 has 15 residues. CDR1 and CDR2 from the germline V gene are MDHEN and SYDVKM. The CDR3 DNA reads as TGTGCCAGCAGTTCCCTTGACAGATTTGACACTGAAGCTTTCTTT. As protein: CASSSLDRFDTEAFF.

The rearrangement joins TRBV1 to TRBJ2-7; TRBD2 reflects the table's D call only, with no check against the DNA. TRBV1 is deemed a pseudogene. This CDR3 contains 17 residues. The DNA of the CDR3 is TGCACCAGCAGCCCAAGGACTAGCGGGAGGCTCTCCTACGAGCAGTACTTC. It translates to CTSSPRTSGRLSYEQYF.

The V and J genes are TRBV7-2 and TRBJ1-2, with no clear D. Germline values: CDR1 SGHTA, CDR2 FQGNSA. The CDR3 runs 11 residues. The ends were cut back, 5 bases at V and 8 bases at J, with 9 bases in the middle. The CDR3 loop is CASSTSGGYTF. In DNA form, the CDR3 reads TGTGCCAGCAGCACATCAGGAGGCTACACCTTC.

The V call is TRBV5-1, the J call TRBJ1-2; 8 bases are shared with TRBD1. V dropped 0 bases and J dropped 1; count of bases not matched to a gene: 2. Germline values: CDR1 SGHRS, CDR2 YFSETQ. The CDR3 runs 15 residues. The CDR3 DNA sequence: TGCGCCAGCAGCTTGGGACAGGGGAATAACTATGGCTACACCTTC. Protein product: CASSLGQGNNYGYTF.